This entry features one T cell receptor beta chain sequence. The data derive from a study of blood T cell repertoires in COVID-19. Germline values: CDR1 MRHNA, CDR2 SNTAGT. The V and J ends lost 8 bases and 5 bases respectively, with 7 bases between them. The CDR3 has 10 amino acids. Recruits, aged about 18 to 95 years, lived in 25 or so US areas. In assigning cohorts, the study relied on participant-reported clinical history. Here immunoSEQ multiplex PCR was the method, and the copy in TCRdb shows in-frame clones only, minus some. The sample yields a few hundred thousand clones, around 86% seen once. The receptor was derived from a woman in her fifties or sixties who had recovered from COVID-19. The material sequenced was PBMCs or T cells enriched from blood (not recorded which). The rearrangement uses TRBV6-4 and TRBJ2-7, with TRBD2 as a possible D gene (6 bases). The CDR3 sequence: CASPGDEQYF. CDR3 DNA sequence: TGTGCCAGCCCGGGAGACGAGCAGTACTTC.